The rows below give T cell receptor beta chains drawn from one sample of a study of blood T cell repertoires in COVID-19. Method: immunoSEQ multiplex PCR; TCRdb's copy keeps in-frame clones and lacks some. Found here are tens of thousands of clones, around four fifths of them singletons; the top ten hold over 30%. Specimen: peripheral blood. Receptors originate from a man older than 75 with active or convalescent COVID-19. CDR3s include the opening cysteine and the closing phenylalanine or tryptophan. D genes are given only for firm matches. Size is stated for part of the rows, as once, few or many counts, or as a class when the clone is expanded.

cdr3_nt cdr3_aa j_call clone_size d_call v_call
TGCAGCGTTGAAGTCGGGGGTGACACTGAAGCTTTCTTT CSVEVGGDTEAFF TRBJ1-1 - - TRBV29-1
TGCGCCAGCAGTGAGCAAAATCAGCCCCAGCATTTT CASSEQNQPQHF TRBJ1-5 - - TRBV10-1
TGTGCCAGCAGTTTGGGGAGAAACACTGAAGCTTTCTTT CASSLGRNTEAFF TRBJ1-1 - - TRBV5-6
TGTGCCAGCAGTCGACTCTTGGGACAGCAAGAGACCCAGTACTTC CASSRLLGQQETQYF TRBJ2-5 - TRBD1 TRBV27
TGTGCCAGCAGCACGAGCAATTCACCCCTCCACTTT CASSTSNSPLHF TRBJ1-6 - - TRBV7-9
TGTGCCAGCAGCTTAGGAAGGGAGCTCAGGACTGAAGCTTTCTTT CASSLGRELRTEAFF TRBJ1-1 - - TRBV13
TGTGCCAGCAGTCCAGGGACAGTATGGAGTGAGCAGTTCTTC CASSPGTVWSEQFF TRBJ2-1 many TRBD1 TRBV6-2/TRBV6-3
TGTGCCAGCAGCGAGGGAATTTTCGGACCCCTCCACTTT CASSEGIFGPLHF TRBJ1-6 - - TRBV3-1/TRBV3-2
TGCAGCGGGACAGGGGACACCGGGGAGCTGTTTTTT CSGTGDTGELFF TRBJ2-2 - TRBD1 TRBV29-1
TGTGCCAGCAGCTTACTTGGAGCCCCTAGCACAGATACGCAGTATTTT CASSLLGAPSTDTQYF TRBJ2-3 - - TRBV7-2
TGTGCCAGCAGCTTGGGCAGGGGGCGACGAGAGACCCAGTACTTC CASSLGRGRRETQYF TRBJ2-5 - TRBD1 TRBV5-6
TGTGCCAGCAGTGAAGCCGGGGGGGCGCGGGGCTACACCTTC CASSEAGGARGYTF TRBJ1-2 - - TRBV6-1
TGTGCCAGCAGCCGGACTAGCGGGGAAAAAGAGACCCAGTACTTC CASSRTSGEKETQYF TRBJ2-5 - TRBD2 TRBV7-9
TGCGCCAGCAGCCAAGAGTCTAGCAGCTCCTACGAGCAGTACTTC CASSQESSSSYEQYF TRBJ2-7 once - TRBV4-1
TGCAGTGCTAGTCGTCAGGGAGGAGCTTTCTTT CSASRQGGAFF TRBJ1-1 - - TRBV20-1
TGTGCCAGCAGCTTGGGGCCAGGGAGCACAGATACGCAGTATTTT CASSLGPGSTDTQYF TRBJ2-3 - - TRBV5-4
TGTGCCAGCAGCGCGGCCGCGGGGGAGACCCAGTACTTC CASSAAAGETQYF TRBJ2-5 - - TRBV7-3